The clone carrying this T cell receptor beta chain is categorized as medium-sized (0.01 to 0.1%). Its cognate antigen is unknown. One entry per CDR3 protein results from TCRdb running MiXCR on the reads. Among approximately 20,000 distinct CDR3 sequences listed, about 20% were seen once. The sample is drawn from a study of lung T cells in sarcoidosis with Löfgren's syndrome. Findings and caveats of the study: The most expanded V genes in Löfgren's patients were reportedly TRAV12-1 and TRBV2. Multiple Löfgren's syndrome patients reportedly shared TRAV12-1 and TRBV2 CDR3 motifs, suggesting public CD4+ TCRs. Sarcoidosis antigen recognition was only suggested, antigen unidentified. Paired TRAV12-1/TRBV2 TCRs showed CDR3 homology and preferential pairing.

The CDR3 totals 15 residues. V was pared by 10 bases and J by 0 bases, with 16 bases between. CDR1 MNHNS and CDR2 SASEGT come from the germline V gene. The receptor comes from a human donor with sarcoidosis (Löfgren's syndrome or another form), or a control subject (not recorded which). Sequenced input: CD4+ T cells from PBMCs. This chain uses TRBV6-1 with TRBJ1-5; D is unresolved. The CDR3 DNA follows: TGTGCCACTCAGTGGGAAACAAATAGCAATCAGCCCCAGCATTTT. Translated, it gives CATQWETNSNQPQHF.